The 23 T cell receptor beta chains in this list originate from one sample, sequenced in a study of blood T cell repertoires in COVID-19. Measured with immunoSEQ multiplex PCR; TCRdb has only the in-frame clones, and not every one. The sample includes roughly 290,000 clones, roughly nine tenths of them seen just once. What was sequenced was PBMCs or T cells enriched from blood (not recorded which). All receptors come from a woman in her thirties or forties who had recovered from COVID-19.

This CDR3 reads CASSLFFGASGQETQYF. The CDR3 DNA is TGTGCCAGCAGCTTATTCTTTGGTGCTAGCGGCCAAGAGACCCAGTACTTC. V gene TRBV11-2 combines with J gene TRBJ2-5; TRBD2 matches at 7 bases. The CDR3 is 17 residues long. The germline V gene encodes CDR1 SGHAT and CDR2 FQNNGV. Trimming removed 2 bases from V and 1 base from J; junction bases left unmatched: 10.

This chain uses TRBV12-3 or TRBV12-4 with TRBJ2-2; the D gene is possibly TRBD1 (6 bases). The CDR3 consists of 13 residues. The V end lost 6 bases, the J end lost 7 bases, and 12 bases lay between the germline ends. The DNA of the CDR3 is TGTGCCAGCAGAGGACAGACTGGCGGGGAGCTGTTTTTT. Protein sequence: CASRGQTGGELFF.

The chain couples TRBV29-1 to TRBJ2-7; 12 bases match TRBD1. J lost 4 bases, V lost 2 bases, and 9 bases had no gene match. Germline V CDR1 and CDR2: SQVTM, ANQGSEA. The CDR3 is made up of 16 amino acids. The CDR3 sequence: CSVERSSGQGAYEQYF. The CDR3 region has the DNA TGCAGCGTTGAAAGAAGCTCGGGACAGGGGGCTTACGAGCAGTACTTC.

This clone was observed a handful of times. CDR3: CASSLSPGVNGYTF. The CDR3 DNA reads TGTGCCAGCAGTTTATCCCCAGGGGTCAATGGCTACACCTTC. V usage is TRBV28 and J usage is TRBJ1-2, with D possibly being TRBD1 (6 bases). The CDR3 sequence is 14 residues long. Between the trimmed V and J ends, which lost 1 base and 6 bases, there was a span of 12 bases. CDR1 and CDR2 from the germline V gene are MDHEN and SYDVKM.

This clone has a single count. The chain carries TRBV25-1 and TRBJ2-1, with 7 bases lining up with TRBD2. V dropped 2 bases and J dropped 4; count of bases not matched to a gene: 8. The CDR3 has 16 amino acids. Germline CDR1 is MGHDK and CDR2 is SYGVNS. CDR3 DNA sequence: TGTGCCAGCAGTGAAACCGCCGGGACTAATTACAATGAGCAGTTCTTC. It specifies CASSETAGTNYNEQFF.

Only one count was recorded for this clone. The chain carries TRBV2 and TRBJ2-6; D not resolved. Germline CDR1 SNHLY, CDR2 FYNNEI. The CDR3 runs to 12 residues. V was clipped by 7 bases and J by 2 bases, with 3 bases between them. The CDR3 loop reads CASTPGANVLTF. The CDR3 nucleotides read TGTGCCAGCACTCCTGGGGCCAACGTCCTGACTTTC.

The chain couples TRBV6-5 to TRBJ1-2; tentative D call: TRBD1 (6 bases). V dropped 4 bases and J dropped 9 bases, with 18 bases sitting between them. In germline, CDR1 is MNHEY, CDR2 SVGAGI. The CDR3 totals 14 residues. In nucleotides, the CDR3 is TGTGCCAGCAGTTCCGGCAGTTCAGGGGTTAGCTACACCTTC. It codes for CASSSGSSGVSYTF.

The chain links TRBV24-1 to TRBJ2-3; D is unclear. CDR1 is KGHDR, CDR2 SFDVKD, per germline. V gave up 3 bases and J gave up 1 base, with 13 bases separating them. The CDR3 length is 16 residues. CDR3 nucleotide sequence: TGTGCCACCAGTGATGCCGACTCTCCCGGCACAGATACGCAGTATTTT. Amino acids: CATSDADSPGTDTQYF.

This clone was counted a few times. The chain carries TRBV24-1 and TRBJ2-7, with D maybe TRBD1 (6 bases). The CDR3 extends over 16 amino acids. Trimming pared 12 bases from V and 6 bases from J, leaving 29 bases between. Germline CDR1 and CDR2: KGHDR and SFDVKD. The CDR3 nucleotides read TGTGCCCCCGGGTCCCCACACGCAGGGGATCTTACCGAGCAGTACTTC. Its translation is CAPGSPHAGDLTEQYF.

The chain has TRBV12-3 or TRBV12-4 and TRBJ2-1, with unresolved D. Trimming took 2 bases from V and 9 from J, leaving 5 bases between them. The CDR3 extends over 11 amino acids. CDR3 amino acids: CASSLSLEQFF. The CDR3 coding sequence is TGTGCCAGCAGTTTATCCCTTGAGCAGTTCTTC.

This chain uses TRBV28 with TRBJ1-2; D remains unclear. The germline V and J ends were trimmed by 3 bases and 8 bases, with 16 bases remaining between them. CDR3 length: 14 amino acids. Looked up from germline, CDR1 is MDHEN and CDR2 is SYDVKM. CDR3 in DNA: TGTGCCAGCAGTTTCAACCCGGCGGTCGGGGGCTACACCTTC. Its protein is CASSFNPAVGGYTF.

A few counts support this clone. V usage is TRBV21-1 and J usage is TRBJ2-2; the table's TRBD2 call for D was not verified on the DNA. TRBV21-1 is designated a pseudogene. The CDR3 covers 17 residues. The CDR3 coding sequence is TGTGCCAGCAGCAAAGTGGCTAGCGGGAGGGCCCACGGGGAGCTGTTTTTT. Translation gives CASSKVASGRAHGELFF.

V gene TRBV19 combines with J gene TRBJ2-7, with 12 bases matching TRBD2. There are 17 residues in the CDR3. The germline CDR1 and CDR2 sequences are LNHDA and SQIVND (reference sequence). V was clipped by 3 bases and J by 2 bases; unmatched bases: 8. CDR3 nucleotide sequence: TGTGCCAGTAGTATCCACCGGCTAGCGGGAGGGCCCTACGAGCAGTACTTC. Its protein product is CASSIHRLAGGPYEQYF.

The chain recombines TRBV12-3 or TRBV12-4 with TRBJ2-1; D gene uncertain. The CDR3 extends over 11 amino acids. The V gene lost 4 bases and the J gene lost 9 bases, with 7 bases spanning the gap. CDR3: CASSSFREQFF. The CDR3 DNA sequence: TGTGCCAGCAGTTCGTTCCGTGAGCAGTTCTTC.

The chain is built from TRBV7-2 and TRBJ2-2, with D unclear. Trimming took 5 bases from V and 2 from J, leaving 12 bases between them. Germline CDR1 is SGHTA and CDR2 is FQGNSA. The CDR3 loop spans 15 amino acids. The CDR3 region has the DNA TGTGCCAGCAGCCCCCAATTGAGAAACACCGGGGAGCTGTTTTTT. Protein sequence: CASSPQLRNTGELFF.

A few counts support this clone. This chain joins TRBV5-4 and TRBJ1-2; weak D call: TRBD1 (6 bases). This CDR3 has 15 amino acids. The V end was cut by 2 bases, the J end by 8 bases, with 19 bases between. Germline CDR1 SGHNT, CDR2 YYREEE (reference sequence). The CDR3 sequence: CASSFGGKGVQGYTF. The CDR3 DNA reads TGTGCCAGCAGCTTTGGGGGAAAGGGGGTGCAGGGCTACACCTTC. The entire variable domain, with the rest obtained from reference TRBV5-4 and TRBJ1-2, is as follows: ETGVTQSPTHLIKTRGQQVTLRCSSQSGHNTVSWYQQALGQGPQFIFQYYREEENGRGNFPPRFSGLQFPNYSSELNVNALELDDSALYLCASSFGGKGVQGYTFGSGTRLTVV.

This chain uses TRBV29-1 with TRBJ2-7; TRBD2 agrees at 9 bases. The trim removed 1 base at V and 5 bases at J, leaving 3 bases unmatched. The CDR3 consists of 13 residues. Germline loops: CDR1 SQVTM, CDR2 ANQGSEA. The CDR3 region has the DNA TGCAGCGTTGAAGGCGGGAGGGGGAACGAGCAGTACTTC. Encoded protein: CSVEGGRGNEQYF.

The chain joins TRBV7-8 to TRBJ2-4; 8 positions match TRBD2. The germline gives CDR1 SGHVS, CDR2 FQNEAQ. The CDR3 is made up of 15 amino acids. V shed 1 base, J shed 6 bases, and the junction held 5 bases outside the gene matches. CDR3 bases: TGTGCCAGCAGCTTAGTAGCGGGGACCGGAAACATTCAGTACTTC. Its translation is CASSLVAGTGNIQYF.

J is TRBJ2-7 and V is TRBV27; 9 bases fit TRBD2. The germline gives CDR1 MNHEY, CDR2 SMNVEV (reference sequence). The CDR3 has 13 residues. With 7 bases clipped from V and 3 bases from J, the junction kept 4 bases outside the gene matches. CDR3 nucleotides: TGTGCCAGCACTAGCGGGGACCGCTACGAGCAGTACTTC. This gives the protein CASTSGDRYEQYF.

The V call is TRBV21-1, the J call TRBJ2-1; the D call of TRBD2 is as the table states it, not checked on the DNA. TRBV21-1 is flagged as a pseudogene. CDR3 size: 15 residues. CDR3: CASNASTGTFNEQFF. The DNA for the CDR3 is TGTGCCAGCAACGCCTCCACCGGGACTTTCAATGAGCAGTTCTTC.

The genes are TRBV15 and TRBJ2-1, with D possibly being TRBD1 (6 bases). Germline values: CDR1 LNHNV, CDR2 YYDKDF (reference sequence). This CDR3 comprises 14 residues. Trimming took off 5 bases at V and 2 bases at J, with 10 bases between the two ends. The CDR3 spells CATSAQGAYNEQFF. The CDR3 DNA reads TGTGCCACCAGCGCACAGGGTGCCTACAATGAGCAGTTCTTC. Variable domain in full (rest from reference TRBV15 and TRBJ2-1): DAMVIQNPRYQVTQFGKPVTLSCSQTLNHNVMYWYQQKSSQAPKLLFHYYDKDFNNEADTPDNFQSRRPNTSFCFLDIRSPGLGDTAMYLCATSAQGAYNEQFFGPGTRLTVL.

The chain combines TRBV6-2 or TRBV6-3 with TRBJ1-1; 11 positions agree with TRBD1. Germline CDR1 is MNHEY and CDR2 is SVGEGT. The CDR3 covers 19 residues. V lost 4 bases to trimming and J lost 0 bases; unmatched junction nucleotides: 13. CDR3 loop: CASSFIRDRGWLLNTEAFF. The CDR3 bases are TGTGCCAGCAGTTTTATCCGGGACAGGGGGTGGCTACTGAACACTGAAGCTTTCTTT.

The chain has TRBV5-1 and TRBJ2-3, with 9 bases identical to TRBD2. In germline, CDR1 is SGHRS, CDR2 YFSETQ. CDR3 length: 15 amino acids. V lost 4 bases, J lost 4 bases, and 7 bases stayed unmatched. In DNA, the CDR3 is TGCGCCAGCAGCCCCGCGGGGGGGGGCGCAGATACGCAGTATTTT. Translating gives CASSPAGGGADTQYF. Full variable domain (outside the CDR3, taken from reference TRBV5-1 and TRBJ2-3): KAGVTQTPRYLIKTRGQQVTLSCSPISGHRSVSWYQQTPGQGLQFLFEYFSETQRNKGNFPGRFSGRQFSNSRSEMNVSTLELGDSALYLCASSPAGGGADTQYFGPGTRLTVL.